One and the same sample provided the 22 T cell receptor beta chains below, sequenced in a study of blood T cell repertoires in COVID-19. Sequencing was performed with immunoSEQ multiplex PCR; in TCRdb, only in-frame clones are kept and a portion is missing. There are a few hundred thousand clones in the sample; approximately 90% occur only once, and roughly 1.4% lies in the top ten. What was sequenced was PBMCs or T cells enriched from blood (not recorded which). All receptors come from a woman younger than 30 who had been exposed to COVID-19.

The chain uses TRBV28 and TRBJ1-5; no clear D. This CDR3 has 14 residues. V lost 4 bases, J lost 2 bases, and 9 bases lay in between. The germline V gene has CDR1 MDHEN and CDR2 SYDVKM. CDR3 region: CASSSPAGNQPQHF. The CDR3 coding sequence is TGTGCCAGCAGTTCCCCAGCGGGCAATCAGCCCCAGCATTTT.

The CDR3 reads CASNRGGPVLDTQYF. Here the CDR3 DNA reads TGTGCCAGCAACCGGGGGGGGCCTGTATTAGATACGCAGTATTTT. V gene TRBV11-2 combines with J gene TRBJ2-3, with TRBD2 matching over 8 bases. The V and J ends lost 7 bases and 5 bases, in that order; junction bases with no gene match: 11. Germline V gene data show CDR1 as SGHAT and CDR2 as FQNNGV. This CDR3 is built from 15 residues.

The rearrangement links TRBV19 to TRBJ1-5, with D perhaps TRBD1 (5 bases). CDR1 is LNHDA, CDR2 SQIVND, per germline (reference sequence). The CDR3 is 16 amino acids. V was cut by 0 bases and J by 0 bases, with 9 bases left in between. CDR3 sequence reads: CASSIEGLGSNQPQHF. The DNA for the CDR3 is TGTGCCAGTAGTATAGAGGGACTTGGTAGCAATCAGCCCCAGCATTTT.

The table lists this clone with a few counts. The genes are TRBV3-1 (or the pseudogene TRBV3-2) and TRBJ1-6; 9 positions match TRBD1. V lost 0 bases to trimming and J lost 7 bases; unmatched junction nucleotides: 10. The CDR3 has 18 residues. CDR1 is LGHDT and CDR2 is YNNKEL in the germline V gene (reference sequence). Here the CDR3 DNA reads TGTGCCAGCAGCCAAGACTGGCGGGCGACAGGGGGGAATTCACCCCTCCACTTT. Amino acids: CASSQDWRATGGNSPLHF.

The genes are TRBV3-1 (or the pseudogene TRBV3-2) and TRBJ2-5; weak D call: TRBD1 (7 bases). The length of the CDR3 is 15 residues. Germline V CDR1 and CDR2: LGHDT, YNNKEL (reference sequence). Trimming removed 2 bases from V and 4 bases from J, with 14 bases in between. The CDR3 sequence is CASSQSRGERETQYF. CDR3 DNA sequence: TGTGCCAGCAGCCAAAGCAGGGGGGAGCGAGAGACCCAGTACTTC.

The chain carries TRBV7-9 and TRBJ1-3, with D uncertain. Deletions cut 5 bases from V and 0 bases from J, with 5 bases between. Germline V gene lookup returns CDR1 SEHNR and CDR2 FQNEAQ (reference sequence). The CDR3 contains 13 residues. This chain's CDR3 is CASSPISGNTIYF. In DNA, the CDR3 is TGTGCCAGCAGCCCCATCTCTGGAAACACCATATATTTT.

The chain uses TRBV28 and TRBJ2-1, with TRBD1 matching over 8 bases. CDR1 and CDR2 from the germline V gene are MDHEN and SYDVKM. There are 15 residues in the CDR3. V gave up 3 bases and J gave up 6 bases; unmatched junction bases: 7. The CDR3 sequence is CASSLGTGPINEQFF. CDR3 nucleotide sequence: TGTGCCAGCAGTTTGGGGACAGGACCCATCAATGAGCAGTTCTTC.

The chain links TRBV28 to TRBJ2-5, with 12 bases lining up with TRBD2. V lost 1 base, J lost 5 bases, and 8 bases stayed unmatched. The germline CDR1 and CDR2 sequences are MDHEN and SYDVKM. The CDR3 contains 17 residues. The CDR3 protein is CASSLSASGRASETQYF. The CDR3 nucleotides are TGTGCCAGCAGTTTATCGGCTAGCGGGAGGGCCTCGGAGACCCAGTACTTC.

The chain's CDR3 is CASSLAPSTDTQYF. In DNA, the CDR3 is TGTGCCAGCAGCTTAGCCCCGAGCACAGATACGCAGTATTTT. The rearrangement links TRBV7-9 to TRBJ2-3; D is ambiguous. CDR1 is SEHNR and CDR2 is FQNEAQ in the germline V gene (reference sequence). The CDR3 runs to 14 residues. V was pared by 0 bases and J by 0 bases, with 4 bases between.

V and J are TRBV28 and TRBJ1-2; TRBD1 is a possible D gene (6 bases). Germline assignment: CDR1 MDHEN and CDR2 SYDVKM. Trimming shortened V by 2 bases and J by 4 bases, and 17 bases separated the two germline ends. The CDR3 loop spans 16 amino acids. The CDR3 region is CASSLTGRKGGYGYTF. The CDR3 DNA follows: TGTGCCAGCAGTTTAACGGGTCGAAAAGGGGGCTATGGCTACACCTTC.

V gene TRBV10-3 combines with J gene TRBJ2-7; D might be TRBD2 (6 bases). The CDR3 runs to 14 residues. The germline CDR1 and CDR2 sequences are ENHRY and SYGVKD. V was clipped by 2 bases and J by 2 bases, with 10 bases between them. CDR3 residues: CAISEGRGAYEQYF. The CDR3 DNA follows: TGTGCCATCAGTGAGGGGCGGGGAGCCTACGAGCAGTACTTC.

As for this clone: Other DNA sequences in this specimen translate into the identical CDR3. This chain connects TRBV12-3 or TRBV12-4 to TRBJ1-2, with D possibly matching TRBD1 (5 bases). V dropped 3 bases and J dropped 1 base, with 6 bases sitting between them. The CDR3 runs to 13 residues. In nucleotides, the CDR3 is TGTGCCAGCAGTTTTGACAGTAACTATGGCTACACCTTC. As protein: CASSFDSNYGYTF.

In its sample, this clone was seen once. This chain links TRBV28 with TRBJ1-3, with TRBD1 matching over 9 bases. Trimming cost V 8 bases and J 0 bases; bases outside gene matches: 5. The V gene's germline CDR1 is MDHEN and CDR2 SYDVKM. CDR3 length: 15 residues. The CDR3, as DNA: TGTGCCAGCGCTAGGGGACAGGGCTCTGGAAACACCATATATTTT. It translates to CASARGQGSGNTIYF. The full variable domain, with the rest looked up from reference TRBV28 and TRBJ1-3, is DVKVTQSSRYLVKRTGEKVFLECVQDMDHENMFWYRQDPGLGLRLIYFSYDVKMKEKGDIPEGYSVSREKKERFSLILESASTNQTSMYLCASARGQGSGNTIYFGEGSWLTVV.

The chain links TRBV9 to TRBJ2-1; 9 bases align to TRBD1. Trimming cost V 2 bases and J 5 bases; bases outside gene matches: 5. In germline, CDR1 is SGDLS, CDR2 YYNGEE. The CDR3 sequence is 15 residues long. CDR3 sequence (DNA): TGTGCCAGCAGCGTCGCCCGGGACAGGGACAATGAGCAGTTCTTC. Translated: CASSVARDRDNEQFF.

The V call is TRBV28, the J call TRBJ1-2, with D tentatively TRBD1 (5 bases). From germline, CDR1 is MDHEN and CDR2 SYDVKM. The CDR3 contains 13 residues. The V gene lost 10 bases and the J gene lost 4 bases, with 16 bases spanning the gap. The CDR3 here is CATHPGYSYGYTF. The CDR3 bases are TGTGCCACCCATCCAGGGTACAGCTATGGCTACACCTTC.

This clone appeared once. The chain's CDR3 is CASSEEDSFTGELFF. CDR3 nucleotides: TGTGCCAGCAGTGAAGAGGACAGCTTCACCGGGGAGCTGTTTTTT. The chain couples TRBV25-1 to TRBJ2-2, with a weak D call TRBD1 (6 bases). The CDR3 has 15 residues. The germline CDR1 and CDR2 sequences are MGHDK and SYGVNS. Trimming stripped 2 bases from V and 4 bases from J, with 11 bases between.

The CDR3 loop is CASSSRTGMNTEAFF. The CDR3 DNA follows: TGTGCCAGCAGTTCCCGGACAGGGATGAACACTGAAGCTTTCTTT. The chain couples TRBV27 to TRBJ1-1, with 8 bases aligning to TRBD1. J lost 0 bases, V lost 4 bases, and 4 bases had no gene match. CDR3 size: 15 residues. Germline V gene sequence: CDR1 MNHEY, CDR2 SMNVEV (reference sequence).

CDR3 coding DNA: TGCGCCAGCAGCTCGGGGTCCCCACGAACCTACGAGCAGTACTTC. This sequence encodes CASSSGSPRTYEQYF. The chain carries TRBV5-1 and TRBJ2-7; maybe TRBD2 (5 bases). CDR1 and CDR2 (germline): SGHRS, YFSETQ. Trimming left V 3 bases short and J 2 bases short, with 15 bases between. CDR3 length: 15 amino acids.

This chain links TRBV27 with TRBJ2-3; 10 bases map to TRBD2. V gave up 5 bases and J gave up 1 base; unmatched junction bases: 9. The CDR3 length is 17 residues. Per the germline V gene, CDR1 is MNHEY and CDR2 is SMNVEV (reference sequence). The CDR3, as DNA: TGTGCCAGCAGTACGCAATCCGGGACTAGCGGCACAGATACGCAGTATTTT. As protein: CASSTQSGTSGTDTQYF.

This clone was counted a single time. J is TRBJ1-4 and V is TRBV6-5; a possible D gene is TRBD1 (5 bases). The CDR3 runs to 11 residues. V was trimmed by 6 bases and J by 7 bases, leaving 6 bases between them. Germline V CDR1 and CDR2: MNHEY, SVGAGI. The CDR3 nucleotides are TGTGCCAGCAGGGACATTGAAAAACTGTTTTTT. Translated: CASRDIEKLFF.

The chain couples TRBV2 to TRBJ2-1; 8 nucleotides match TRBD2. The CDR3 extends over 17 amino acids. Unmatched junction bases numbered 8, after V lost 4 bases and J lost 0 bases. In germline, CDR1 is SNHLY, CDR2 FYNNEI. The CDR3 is CASSGRLATRSYNEQFF. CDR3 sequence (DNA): TGTGCCAGCAGTGGGCGACTAGCGACTCGCTCCTACAATGAGCAGTTCTTC.

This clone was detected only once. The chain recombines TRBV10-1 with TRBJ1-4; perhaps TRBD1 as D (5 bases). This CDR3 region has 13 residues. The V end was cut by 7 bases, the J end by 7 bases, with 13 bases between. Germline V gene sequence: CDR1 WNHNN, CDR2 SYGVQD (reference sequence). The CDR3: CASTAGQGEKLFF. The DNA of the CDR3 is TGCGCCAGCACCGCGGGGCAGGGTGAAAAACTGTTTTTT.